The T cell receptor beta chain described here comes from a study of blood T cells in healthy people across ages. The draw of peripheral blood yielded ten milliliters from each donor. Together with a sample-barcoded 5' primer, a J-beta primer mix was included in a second PCR lasting about 7 to 11 cycles. TCRdb processed the 5' RACE reads anew with MiXCR; each CDR3 protein has one entry. The repertoire holds roughly 900,000 distinct CDR3 sequences, with around 26% as singletons. The germline V and J ends were trimmed by 8 bases and 0 bases, with 13 bases remaining between them. This CDR3 has 14 residues. This clonotype was seen ten or more times.

The receptor's source is a woman of 80 years or more in good health. This chain connects TRBV12-3 or TRBV12-4 to TRBJ1-1; possible D gene TRBD1, 5 bases. Sequencing was performed on blood. CDR3: CASRPGGVNTEAFF. As DNA, the CDR3 is TGTGCCAGCCGCCCAGGAGGGGTGAACACTGAAGCTTTCTTT.